This T cell receptor (beta chain) was identified during a study of shared clonotypes between healthy human individuals (dated by TCRdb to about 2020). About the full investigation: The cohort comprised two women and three men aged 18 to 49 years. Libraries were prepared and TCR repertoires were sequenced by different laboratories using diverse techniques, in order to increase sequencing depth and limit assay-specific biases. The study deeply sequenced blood TCR repertoires of five healthy adults to estimate repertoire size and the extent of clonotype sharing between individuals. For each donor, CD4 naive and CD4 memory were each given three plates, CD8 naive was given two plates, and CD8 memory was given one plate. Per donor, leukapheresis produced somewhere between about 0.9 and 9 billion PBMCs.

The full study reports these points: Compared with non-shared clonotypes, clonotypes shared by all four sorted-subset donors had higher generation probabilities. Pairwise subsampling led to the expectation that sequencing depth would affect the degree of clonotype sharing among donors. Sharing across a few donors was observed for around 5% of naive CD4, under 4% of naive CD8, 2% to 2.5% of memory CD4, and about 0.4% of memory CD8 clonotypes. Naive subsets generally had larger estimated clonotype richness than memory subsets. Sampling was restricted to blood, and TCR repertoires in tissues likely differ from the TCR repertoires found in blood. The small number of donors limited the genetic and exposure-history diversity represented. Incomplete sequencing was indicated by rarefaction of sorted-subset datasets, despite the large sequencing depth.

About this clone: The antigen it binds to is not known. Base qualities are missing; no much larger clone stands one base away.

The CDR3 contains 16 residues, cysteine and phenylalanine counted. This entry keeps only the CDR3 DNA: 48 bases, framed from base 1. The germline V gene supplies CDR1 MGHRA and CDR2 YSYEKL. Trimmed from V: 0 bases; trimmed from J: 5 bases; junction bases lacking a gene match: 7. Using the deep immunoSEQ assay, multiplex PCR amplified TCR CDR3 regions from genomic DNA. Extracted genomic DNA from each cell subset was distributed evenly across all wells of several immunoSEQ 96-well plates, and each plate was treated as a replicate. For sorted subsets, approximately 190 ng of genomic DNA, equivalent to roughly 33,000 T cell genomes, went into each replicate PCR. Purified libraries were measured with a Qubit 3.0 fluorometer, size-checked on a Bioanalyzer 2100, and measured again with the KAPA Library Quantification kit. Every immunoSEQ 96-well plate was sequenced on a separate single-read 150-cycle Illumina NextSeq 550 flow cell. For the original study's pipeline: Because only junctional sequences without quality scores were contained in the immunoSEQ output, filtering matching that applied to full-length reads could not be performed. Sequences were annotated with PyIR, a Python wrapper for IgBLAST v1.9, using IMGT germline references to assign V/J genes and CDR3. Reads were filtered out if the reads had weak V/J assignments (E-value above 1e-6), no CDR3, stop codons, out-of-frame junctions, or ambiguous translated residues. V3J clonotypes were defined by identical inferred V gene, J gene, and CDR3 amino acid sequence. Percentage overlap between repertoires was calculated by dividing the number of shared unique clonotypes by the size of the smaller repertoire. Three approaches were used to assess repertoire richness: RTK rarefaction, the Chao1 estimator, and Recon v2.1 estimates of unobserved clonotypes. Generation probabilities were computed with OLGA for all TCRbeta clonotypes obtained by the gDNA method from several donors. The immuneACCESS repertoire file appears here via TCRdb, limited to in-frame rearrangements. These files lack a portion of the clones; in checked studies, under half of the deficit traces to unresolved V genes, and the cause of the others is not known. That table gives V, J and clone size, and the DNA gave D and trimming. This sample is represented by more than 2 million clones; just over 90% of them were singletons. Approximately 1.6% of the sample lies in the top ten.

CD8 naive samples were CD45RO-negative cells positively selected for CCR7, giving a CD45RA+CCR7+ population that excluded TemRA cells. Healthy HIV-negative adults with no recently reported acute infections or vaccinations were included as donors. Every donor was a Caucasian adult residing in Nashville, Tennessee, USA. Blood was obtained by leukapheresis, after which PBMCs were separated by Ficoll-Histopaque density gradient centrifugation and cryopreserved in liquid nitrogen vapor phase. Analytical flow cytometry was used to check the purity and quantity of each magnetically sorted T cell population. From each sorted fraction, genomic DNA was isolated and quantified by UV absorbance on a Nanodrop 2000c.

The chain is made from TRBV4-1 and TRBJ2-1; 7 central bases correspond to TRBD1. Sequenced sample: naive CD8+ T cells from PBMCs. This specimen's cell subset or site label, per the study, means: CD45RA+CCR7+. The TCR comes from a man younger than 30 in good health. Some clones in this sample may be carry-over from other donors' samples. This receptor carries the CDR3 CASSQDWTGAHNEQFF. In nucleotides, the sequence is TGCGCCAGCAGCCAAGATTGGACAGGCGCCCACAATGAGCAGTTCTTC.